Sequencing of this TCR beta chain was carried out in a study of cytomegalovirus exposure and HLA in healthy donors. General study findings and limits: An ancestry cluster, one associated with Asian ancestry, reportedly showed fewer N-insertions than the 666-donor mean in a later analysis.

V gave up 0 bases and J gave up 0 bases, with 7 bases separating them. The CDR3 is 14 residues long. Looked up from germline, CDR1 is SGHDT and CDR2 is YYEEEE. Turning to this clone: Its antigen remains unidentified.

The PCR contained 60 Vbeta and 13 Jbeta primers. Here immunoSEQ multiplex PCR was the method, and the copy in TCRdb shows in-frame clones only, minus some. The sample includes 150,000 to 200,000 clones, around 75% of them seen just once. Specimen: PBMCs. The source of this sequence is a woman between 45 and 60 years old in good health and CMV-seronegative. The V call is TRBV5-6, the J call TRBJ2-7, with D possibly TRBD2 on 6 matching bases. The CDR3 reads CASSLGGASYEQYF. The CDR3 nucleotides read TGTGCCAGCAGCTTGGGCGGGGCCTCCTACGAGCAGTACTTC.